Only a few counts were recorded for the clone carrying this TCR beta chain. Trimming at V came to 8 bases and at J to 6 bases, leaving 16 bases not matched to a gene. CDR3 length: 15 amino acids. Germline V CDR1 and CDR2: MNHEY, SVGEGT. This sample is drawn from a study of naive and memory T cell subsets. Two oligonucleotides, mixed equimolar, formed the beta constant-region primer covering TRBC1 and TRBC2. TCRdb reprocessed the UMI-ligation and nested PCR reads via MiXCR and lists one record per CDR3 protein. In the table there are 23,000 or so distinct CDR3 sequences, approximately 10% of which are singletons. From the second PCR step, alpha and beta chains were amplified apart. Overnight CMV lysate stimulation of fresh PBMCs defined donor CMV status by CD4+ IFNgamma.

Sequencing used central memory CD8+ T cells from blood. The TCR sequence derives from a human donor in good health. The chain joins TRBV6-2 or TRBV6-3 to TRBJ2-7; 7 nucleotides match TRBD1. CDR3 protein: CASLPAGTAFREQYF. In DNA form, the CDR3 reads TGTGCCAGCTTACCGGCCGGGACAGCGTTTCGCGAGCAGTACTTC.